This T cell receptor beta chain came from a study of CD8+CD57+ T cells in acquired aplastic anemia. Study information: Healthy CD8+ samples averaged about 11.0 million reads.

The use of genomic DNA as template underpinned the TCR beta VDJ and CDR3 profiling. TCRdb independently ran MiXCR on the reads; one entry per CDR3 protein. The sample carries around 200,000 distinct CDR3 sequences, approximately 60% recorded once. Trimming stripped 7 bases from V and 0 bases from J, with 12 bases between. The V gene's germline CDR1 is SQVTM and CDR2 ANQGSEA. This CDR3 has 13 residues. Sequencing used sorted CD4+, CD8+, or CD8+CD57+ T cells (not recorded which) from PBMCs. The chain joins TRBV29-1 to TRBJ1-1; D gene uncertain. The clonotype comes from a human donor in good health. This CDR3 is CSGGGYMNTEAFF. DNA for the CDR3: TGCAGCGGGGGAGGGTACATGAACACTGAAGCTTTCTTT. Looking up the rest from reference TRBV29-1 and TRBJ1-1 gives the full variable domain: SAVISQKPSRDICQRGTSLTIQCQVDSQVTMMFWYRQQPGQSLTLIATANQGSEATYESGFVIDKFPISRPNLTFSTLTVSNMSPEDSSIYLCSGGGYMNTEAFFGQGTRLTVV.